The TCR beta chain described here comes from a study of T-cell memory formation after mild COVID-19. Using its own MiXCR run on the 5' RACE reads, TCRdb lists one record per CDR3 protein. The data contain approximately 300,000 distinct CDR3 sequences, around a sixth of them singletons. Germline V gives CDR1 MNHEY, CDR2 SVGAGI. The CDR3 is made up of 20 amino acids. With 5 bases removed from V and 2 bases from J, the gap between germline ends came to 28 bases. The chain is built from TRBV6-5 and TRBJ1-3, with D perhaps matching TRBD1 (6 bases). The sequenced sample was PBMCs or a T cell subset sorted from them (not recorded which). The sequence derives from a man between 18 and 29 years old who had mild COVID-19 (a few samples of this study predate the infection). Cell type and time point are not known. CDR3 protein: CASSTTGPGSSISTGNTIYF. The CDR3 coding sequence is TGTGCCAGCAGTACGACAGGCCCCGGCTCATCGATATCAACTGGAAACACCATATATTTT.